What follows are 25 T cell receptor beta chains derived from one specimen sequenced in a study of shared clonotypes between healthy human individuals. Profiling relied on immunoSEQ multiplex PCR, and the TCRdb table lists in-frame clones only, not all of them. The sample has some 2,500,000 clones; 80% to 95% are singletons. Sequenced sample: naive CD4+ T cells from PBMCs. Subset reported: CD45RA+ positively selected. These receptors were taken from a man between 18 and 29 years old in good health. Some clones in this sample may be carry-over from other donors' samples.

This clone was seen only once. The chain has TRBV5-8 and TRBJ2-1; 9 positions match TRBD2. Germline loops: CDR1 SGHTS, CDR2 YDEGEE. V lost 1 base to trimming and J lost 3 bases; unmatched junction nucleotides: 14. The CDR3 covers 19 residues. The chain's CDR3 is CASSLWASGNEAVYNEQFF. The CDR3 bases are TGTGCCAGCAGCTTGTGGGCTAGCGGGAACGAGGCGGTCTACAATGAGCAGTTCTTC.

The rearrangement joins TRBV10-1 to TRBJ2-5; D is unclear. Trimming stripped 2 bases from V and 7 bases from J, with 41 bases between. The V gene's germline CDR1 is WNHNN and CDR2 SYGVQD (reference sequence). CDR3 length: 23 residues. CDR3: CASSERARHQAAPTCPRRGTQYF. Here the CDR3 DNA reads TGCGCCAGCAGTGAGAGGGCCCGTCACCAAGCAGCCCCGACCTGTCCCCGGCGAGGGACCCAGTACTTC.

J is TRBJ2-1 and V is TRBV10-3; 14 positions agree with TRBD2. This CDR3 comprises 18 residues. Per the germline V gene, CDR1 is ENHRY and CDR2 is SYGVKD. With 7 bases clipped from V and 2 bases from J, the junction kept 10 bases outside the gene matches. The CDR3 is CAINRGLAGVDPYNEQFF. In DNA, the CDR3 is TGTGCCATCAACAGGGGACTAGCGGGAGTAGACCCCTACAATGAGCAGTTCTTC.

This clone appeared a few times. The gene calls are TRBV9 and TRBJ1-2; maybe TRBD1 (5 bases). V lost 4 bases, J lost 7 bases, and 17 bases lay in between. There are 14 residues in the CDR3. Germline V lookup: CDR1 SGDLS, CDR2 YYNGEE. The CDR3 DNA reads as TGTGCCAGCAGCCCTCCTCAGGGAAGAACTGGCTACACCTTC. Its translation: CASSPPQGRTGYTF.

The CDR3 DNA sequence: TGTGCCATCGGGCAGTCCCAAGAGACCCAGTACTTC. Encoded protein: CAIGQSQETQYF. The chain is built from TRBV10-3 and TRBJ2-5; D not resolved. Germline-derived CDR1 and CDR2 are ENHRY and SYGVKD. The V end lost 8 bases, the J end lost 1 base, and 8 bases lay between the germline ends. The CDR3 has 12 amino acids.

The V and J genes are TRBV4-1 and TRBJ2-1; 11 bases map to TRBD2. The CDR3 extends over 16 amino acids. CDR1 is MGHRA, CDR2 YSYEKL, per germline. Losses at the gene ends were 2 bases for V and 9 bases for J; bases not matched to a gene: 9. CDR3 in DNA: TGCGCCAGCAGCCAACCAACTAGCGGGAGCGCGGGTGAGCAGTTCTTC. Amino acids: CASSQPTSGSAGEQFF.

This clone came up once. V gene TRBV5-4 combines with J gene TRBJ2-2; tentatively, D is TRBD1 or TRBD2 (5 bases each). This CDR3 has 13 amino acids. Germline loops: CDR1 SGHNT, CDR2 YYREEE (reference sequence). Trimming pared 6 bases from V and 4 bases from J, leaving 10 bases between. The CDR3 nucleotides are TGTGCCAGCACCGAGGGGTTCACCGGGGAGCTGTTTTTT. Translation gives CASTEGFTGELFF.

The rearrangement joins TRBV29-1 to TRBJ2-3; 8 nucleotides agree with TRBD1. This CDR3 has 13 residues. The germline V gene has CDR1 SQVTM and CDR2 ANQGSEA. The J segment lost 3 bases and the V segment lost 6 bases, leaving 5 bases of the junction unmatched. CDR3 coding DNA: TGCAGCGTGACAGGGGCGGATACAGATACGCAGTATTTT. It encodes CSVTGADTDTQYF.

CDR3 protein: CASRPTSGIYNEQFF. The CDR3 bases are TGTGCCAGCAGACCTACTAGCGGGATTTACAATGAGCAGTTCTTC. V and J are TRBV6-5 and TRBJ2-1; 10 nucleotides line up with TRBD2. This CDR3 spans 15 amino acids. V trimming: 6 bases; J trimming: 4 bases; junction bases outside the gene matches: 6. Germline V gene data show CDR1 as MNHEY and CDR2 as SVGAGI.

In the case of this clone: The germline gene is not matched at one end of the junction; a read error may be the cause. Other DNA sequences of this sample code for an identical CDR3. The CDR3 DNA reads TGTGCCAGTAGCGTAGATGGGAGGACAGGGGGTGACATACAGCATTTT. Amino acids: CASSVDGRTGGDIQHF. The chain carries TRBV9 and TRBJ1-5; 10 bases line up with TRBD1. Germline values: CDR1 SGDLS, CDR2 YYNGEE. CDR3 length equals 16 residues.

The CDR3: CASSLEGQGAWEKLFF. DNA of the CDR3: TGCGCCAGCAGCTTAGAGGGACAGGGGGCGTGGGAAAAACTGTTTTTT. The gene calls are TRBV5-1 and TRBJ1-4; TRBD1 aligns across 12 bases. The V gene end was trimmed by 2 bases and the J gene end by 8 bases; junction bases not matched to a gene: 7. Germline CDR1 and CDR2: SGHRS and YFSETQ. The CDR3 spans 16 residues.

The V gene is TRBV5-1, the J gene TRBJ1-3; no definite D call. Germline CDR1 SGHRS, CDR2 YFSETQ. V shed 3 bases and J shed 0 bases, with 10 bases lying between them. CDR3 size: 15 residues. CDR3 residues: CASSWVPGSGNTIYF. In DNA, the CDR3 is TGCGCCAGCAGCTGGGTACCGGGCTCTGGAAACACCATATATTTT.

Details on this clone: The same CDR3 arises from other DNA sequences in this sample as well. The chain has TRBV7-8 and TRBJ2-5; a weak D match, TRBD1 (5 bases). Trimming cost V 1 base and J 4 bases, with 7 bases left between them. Germline-derived CDR1 and CDR2 are SGHVS and FQNEAQ. CDR3 size: 13 residues. The CDR3 nucleotides are TGTGCCAGCAGCTTAGTCAGGGCAGAGACCCAGTACTTC. Translated, it gives CASSLVRAETQYF.

This chain uses TRBV7-9 with TRBJ1-2; D unresolved. The germline V gene encodes CDR1 SEHNR and CDR2 FQNEAQ (reference sequence). V was clipped by 1 base and J by 5 bases, with 11 bases between them. The CDR3 totals 14 residues. CDR3 nucleotide sequence: TGTGCCAGCAGCTTAGAACCGAACGTTTATGGCTACACCTTC. It encodes CASSLEPNVYGYTF.

This clone has only one observation. This chain connects TRBV28 to TRBJ1-2; 7 bases match TRBD1. V lost 2 bases and J lost 6; bases outside the gene matches: 3. The germline CDR1 and CDR2 sequences are MDHEN and SYDVKM. This CDR3 has 13 residues. The CDR3 DNA follows: TGTGCCAGCAGTTTAGACAGGGAAGATGGCTACACCTTC. This translates into CASSLDREDGYTF.

The J gene is TRBJ2-4, the V gene TRBV6-4; TRBD1 is a possible D gene (6 bases). Germline CDR1 and CDR2: MRHNA and SNTAGT. Trimming cost V 0 bases and J 1 base, with 31 bases left between them. There are 23 residues in the CDR3. CDR3: CASSDSLPLTGKDSPDAKNIQYF. In DNA, the CDR3 is TGTGCCAGCAGTGACTCTCTCCCCCTGACAGGAAAAGACAGCCCCGACGCCAAAAACATTCAGTACTTC.

The V call is TRBV28, the J call TRBJ2-7, with D maybe TRBD2 (6 bases). Germline V gene lookup returns CDR1 MDHEN and CDR2 SYDVKM. V shed 5 bases and J shed 5 bases, with 19 bases lying between them. This CDR3 is built from 15 residues. Written as DNA, the CDR3 is TGTGCCAGCAGTCCCGGGACTCTCTTACCCAACGAGCAGTACTTC. Protein product: CASSPGTLLPNEQYF.

The chain recombines TRBV5-8 with TRBJ2-7, with 9 bases lining up with TRBD1. The J segment lost 2 bases and the V segment lost 4 bases, leaving 7 bases of the junction unmatched. Germline V gene lookup returns CDR1 SGHTS and CDR2 YDEGEE. The CDR3 extends over 15 amino acids. CDR3 sequence (DNA): TGTGCCAGCAGCCACTCGGGACAGGGTCCCTACGAGCAGTACTTC. As protein: CASSHSGQGPYEQYF.

This clone was recorded only once. The V and J genes are TRBV5-1 and TRBJ1-4; 8 bases line up with TRBD1. The germline V gene has CDR1 SGHRS and CDR2 YFSETQ. CDR3 length equals 13 residues. J gave up 5 bases and V 6 bases, and 3 bases lay outside the gene matches. The CDR3 sequence is CASTRTGNEKLFF. The CDR3 DNA is TGCGCCAGCACCCGGACAGGGAATGAAAAACTGTTTTTT.

V gene TRBV7-6 combines with J gene TRBJ1-5; 8 nucleotides align to TRBD1. The CDR3 is 14 residues long. From germline, CDR1 is SGHVS and CDR2 FNYEAQ. The V segment lost 1 base and the J segment 6 bases; nucleotides outside the gene matches: 2. CDR3 protein: CASSLGQGIQPQHF. DNA of the CDR3: TGTGCCAGCAGCTTAGGACAGGGGATTCAGCCCCAGCATTTT.

This sequence joins TRBV28 and TRBJ1-4; no clear D gene. The CDR3 spans 15 residues. Trimming stripped 3 bases from V and 6 bases from J, with 14 bases between. Germline V lookup: CDR1 MDHEN, CDR2 SYDVKM. The CDR3 sequence: CASSLAGVEHEKLFF. CDR3 in DNA: TGTGCCAGCAGTTTGGCCGGGGTGGAACATGAAAAACTGTTTTTT.

The chain uses TRBV6-6 and TRBJ2-2, with D hard to call. CDR1 is MNHNY and CDR2 is SVGAGI in the germline V gene (reference sequence). The CDR3 totals 16 residues. Trimming shortened V by 0 bases and J by 1 base, and 9 bases separated the two germline ends. Written as DNA, the CDR3 is TGTGCCAGCAGTTACTCTTTACAGAGGAACACCGGGGAGCTGTTTTTT. Amino acids: CASSYSLQRNTGELFF.

The chain is built from TRBV4-2 and TRBJ2-5, with D perhaps TRBD1 (6 bases). Germline values: CDR1 LGHNA, CDR2 YNFKEQ. The CDR3 loop spans 14 amino acids. Trimming left V 4 bases short and J 5 bases short, with 14 bases between. For the CDR3, the DNA is TGTGCCAGCAGCCCGACAGGCGAGGGGGAGACCCAGTACTTC. Encoded protein: CASSPTGEGETQYF.

This sequence joins TRBV7-3 and TRBJ2-5; 11 bases map to TRBD2. From germline, CDR1 is SGHTA and CDR2 FQGTGA. The CDR3 runs 14 residues. V was pared by 4 bases and J by 3 bases, with 1 base of the junction left unmatched. The CDR3 sequence: CASSSGLAEETQYF. The CDR3 coding sequence is TGTGCCAGCAGCTCGGGACTAGCGGAAGAGACCCAGTACTTC. Drawing the rest from reference TRBV7-3 and TRBJ2-5, the complete variable domain is GAGVSQTPSNKVTEKGKYVELRCDPISGHTALYWYRQSLGQGPEFLIYFQGTGAADDSGLPNDRFFAVRPEGSVSTLKIQRTERGDSAVYLCASSSGLAEETQYFGPGTRLLVL.

The chain carries TRBV4-3 and TRBJ2-7, with a tentative D call TRBD2 (6 bases). V lost 0 bases and J lost 3, with 15 bases in between. Germline CDR1 reads LGHNA; CDR2 reads YSLEER. The CDR3 has 16 amino acids. CDR3 amino acids: CASSQEVGSGDYEQYF. CDR3 coding DNA: TGCGCCAGCAGCCAAGAGGTAGGTAGCGGAGACTACGAGCAGTACTTC.